The clone carrying this T cell receptor beta chain was recorded many times. What it recognizes is unknown. The source of the sample is a study of T-cell reconstitution after alpha-beta-depleted transplantation in children. General study results and limits: Newly made T cells mostly supplied T-cell counts and diversity one year after transplant. Recipient T cells and thymic progenitors that survived were the source of the high TCRbeta diversity seen at day 60 in some patients.

As it was prepared, the TCRbeta library received unique molecular identifiers. TCRdb re-derived calls from the PCR reads in MiXCR, one entry per CDR3 protein. The data show around 16,000 distinct CDR3 sequences, with approximately 5.5% seen just once and approximately 6.9% held by the top ten. The sample here was PBMCs, taken before TCRalphabeta/CD19-depleted stem cell transplant. The TCR comes from a boy younger than 18 with acute lymphoblastic leukemia, due to receive a stem cell transplant.

The CDR3 sequence is CASSLGTLSNQPQHF. CDR3 DNA sequence: TGTGCCAGCAGCCTGGGCACCCTTAGCAATCAGCCCCAGCATTTT. This chain joins TRBV5-5 and TRBJ1-5; D is unclear. The CDR3 consists of 15 residues. V shed 4 bases and J shed 0 bases, with 11 bases lying between them. Germline assignment: CDR1 SGHKS and CDR2 YYEKEE (reference sequence).